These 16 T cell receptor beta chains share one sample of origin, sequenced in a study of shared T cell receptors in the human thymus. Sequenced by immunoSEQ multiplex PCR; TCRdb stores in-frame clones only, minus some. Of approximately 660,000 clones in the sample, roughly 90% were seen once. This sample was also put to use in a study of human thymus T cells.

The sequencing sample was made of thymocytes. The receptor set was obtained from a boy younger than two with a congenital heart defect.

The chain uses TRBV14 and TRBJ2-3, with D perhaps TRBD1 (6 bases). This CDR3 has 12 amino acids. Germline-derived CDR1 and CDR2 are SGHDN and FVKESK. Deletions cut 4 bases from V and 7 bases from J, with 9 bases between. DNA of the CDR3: TGTGCCAGCAGCCTGGGGGCCCATACGCAGTATTTT. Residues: CASSLGAHTQYF.

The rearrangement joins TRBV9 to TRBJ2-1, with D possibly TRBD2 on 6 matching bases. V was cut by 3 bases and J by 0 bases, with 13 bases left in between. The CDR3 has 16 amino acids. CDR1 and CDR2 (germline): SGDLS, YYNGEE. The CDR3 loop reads CASSAWTTSSYNEQFF. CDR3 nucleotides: TGTGCCAGCAGCGCCTGGACTACGAGCTCCTACAATGAGCAGTTCTTC. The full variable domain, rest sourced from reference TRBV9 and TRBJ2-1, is DSGVTQTPKHLITATGQRVTLRCSPRSGDLSVYWYQQSLDQGLQFLIQYYNGEERAKGNILERFSAQQFPDLHSELNLSSLELGDSALYFCASSAWTTSSYNEQFFGPGTRLTVL.

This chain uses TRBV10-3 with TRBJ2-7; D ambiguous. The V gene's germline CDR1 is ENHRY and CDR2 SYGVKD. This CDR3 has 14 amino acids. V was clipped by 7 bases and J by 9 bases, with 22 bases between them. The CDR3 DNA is TGTGCCATCACCGCCCCGGAGCGTCTGGGTGTGCAGTACTTC. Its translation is CAITAPERLGVQYF.

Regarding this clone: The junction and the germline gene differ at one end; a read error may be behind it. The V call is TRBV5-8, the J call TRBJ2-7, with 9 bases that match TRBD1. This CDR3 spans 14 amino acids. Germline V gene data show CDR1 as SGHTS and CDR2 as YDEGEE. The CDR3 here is CANSLYGTGYEQYF. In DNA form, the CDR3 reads TGTGCCAACAGCTTGTACGGGACAGGGTACGAGCAGTACTTC.

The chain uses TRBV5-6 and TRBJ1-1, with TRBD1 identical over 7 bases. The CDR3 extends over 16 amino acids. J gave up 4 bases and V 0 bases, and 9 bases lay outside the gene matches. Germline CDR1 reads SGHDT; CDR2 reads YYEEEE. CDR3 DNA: TGTGCCAGCAGCTTGGCCGAGACAGGGACGTTCACTGAAGCTTTCTTT. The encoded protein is CASSLAETGTFTEAFF.

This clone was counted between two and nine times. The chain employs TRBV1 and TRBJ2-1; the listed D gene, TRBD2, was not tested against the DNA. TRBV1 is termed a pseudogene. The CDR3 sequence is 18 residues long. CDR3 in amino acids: CTSSQGTLSGSSYNEQFF. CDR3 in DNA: TGCACCAGCAGCCAAGGTACCCTTAGCGGGAGCTCCTACAATGAGCAGTTCTTC.

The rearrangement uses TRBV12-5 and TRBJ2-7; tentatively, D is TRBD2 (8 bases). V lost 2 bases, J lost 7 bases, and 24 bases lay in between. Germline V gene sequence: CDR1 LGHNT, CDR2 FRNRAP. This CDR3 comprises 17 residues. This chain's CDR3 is CASGLPNSGKGAGEQYF. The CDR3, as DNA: TGTGCTAGTGGTTTGCCGAATAGCGGGAAGGGGGCAGGGGAGCAGTACTTC.

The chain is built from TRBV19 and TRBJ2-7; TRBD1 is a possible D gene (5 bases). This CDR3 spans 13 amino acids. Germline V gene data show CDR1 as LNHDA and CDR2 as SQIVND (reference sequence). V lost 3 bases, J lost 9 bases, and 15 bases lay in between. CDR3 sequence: CASSMRREHPQYF. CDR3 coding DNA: TGTGCCAGTAGTATGCGCAGGGAACACCCGCAGTACTTC.

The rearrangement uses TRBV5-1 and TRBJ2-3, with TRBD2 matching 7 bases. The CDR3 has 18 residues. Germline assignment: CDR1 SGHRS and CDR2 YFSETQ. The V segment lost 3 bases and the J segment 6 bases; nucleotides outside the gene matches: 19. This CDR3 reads CASSSPDEVLAVYDTQYF. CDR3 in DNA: TGCGCCAGCAGCTCTCCCGACGAGGTGCTAGCGGTATATGATACGCAGTATTTT.

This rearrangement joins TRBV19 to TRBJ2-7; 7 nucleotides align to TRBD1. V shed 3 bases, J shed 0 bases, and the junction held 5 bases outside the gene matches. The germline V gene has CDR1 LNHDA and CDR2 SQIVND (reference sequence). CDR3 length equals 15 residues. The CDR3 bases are TGTGCCAGTAGTATCACGGGACAGAGCTCCTACGAGCAGTACTTC. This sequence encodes CASSITGQSSYEQYF.

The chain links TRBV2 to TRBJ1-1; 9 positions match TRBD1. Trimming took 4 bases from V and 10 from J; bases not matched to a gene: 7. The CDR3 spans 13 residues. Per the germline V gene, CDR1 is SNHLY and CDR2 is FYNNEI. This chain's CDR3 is CASSGTGEQGAFF. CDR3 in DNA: TGTGCCAGCAGTGGGACAGGGGAACAAGGAGCTTTCTTT.

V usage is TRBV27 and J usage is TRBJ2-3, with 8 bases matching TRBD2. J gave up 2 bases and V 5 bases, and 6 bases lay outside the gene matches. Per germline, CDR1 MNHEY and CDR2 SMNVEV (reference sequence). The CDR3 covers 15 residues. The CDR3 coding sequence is TGTGCCAGCAGTCCAAGCGGGAGAGTCACAGATACGCAGTATTTT. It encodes CASSPSGRVTDTQYF.

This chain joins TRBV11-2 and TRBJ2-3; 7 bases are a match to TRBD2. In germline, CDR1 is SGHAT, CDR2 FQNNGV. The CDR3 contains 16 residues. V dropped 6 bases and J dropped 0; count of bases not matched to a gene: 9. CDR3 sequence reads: CASSSKGGSSTDTQYF. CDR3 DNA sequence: TGTGCCAGCAGTTCTAAGGGCGGGAGTAGCACAGATACGCAGTATTTT.

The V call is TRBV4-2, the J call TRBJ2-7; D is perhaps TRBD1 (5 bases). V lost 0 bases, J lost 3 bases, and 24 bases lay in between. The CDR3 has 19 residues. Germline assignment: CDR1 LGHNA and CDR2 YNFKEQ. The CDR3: CASSQDSRSPGLRGYEQYF. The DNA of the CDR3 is TGTGCCAGCAGCCAAGATTCTCGTTCGCCTGGCCTTAGGGGCTACGAGCAGTACTTC.

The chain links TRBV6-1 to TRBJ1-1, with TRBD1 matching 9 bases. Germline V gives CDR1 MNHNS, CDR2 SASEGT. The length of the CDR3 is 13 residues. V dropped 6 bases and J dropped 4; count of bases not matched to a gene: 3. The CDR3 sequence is CASRTGGGTEAFF. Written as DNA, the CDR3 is TGTGCCAGCAGAACAGGGGGCGGCACTGAAGCTTTCTTT.

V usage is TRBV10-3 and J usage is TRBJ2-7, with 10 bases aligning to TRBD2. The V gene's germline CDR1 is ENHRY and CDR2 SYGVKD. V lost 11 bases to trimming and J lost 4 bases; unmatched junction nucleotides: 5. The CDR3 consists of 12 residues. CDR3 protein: CAAGTSEYEQYF. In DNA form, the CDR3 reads TGTGCCGCCGGGACTAGCGAGTACGAGCAGTACTTC.